A selection of T cell receptor beta chains follows, all from one sample in a study of blood T cell repertoires in COVID-19. Clones were sequenced by immunoSEQ multiplex PCR, and TCRdb holds only the in-frame ones, with some missing. The sample lists about 80,000 clones, about 91% occurring once. The sequencing sample was made of peripheral blood. Receptor source: an elderly woman with acute or convalescent COVID-19. Both conserved end residues are part of each CDR3. Fields, in order: D gene, J gene, clone size, V gene, CDR3 protein, CDR3 DNA. D genes are given only for firm matches. The size entry is marked missing in some rows and otherwise reads once, few, many or a size class.

d_gene: TRBD1; j_gene: TRBJ2-7; abundance: once; v_gene: TRBV6-5; CDR3aa: CASSPGQSYEQYF; CDR3nt: TGTGCCAGCAGCCCGGGACAGTCCTACGAGCAGTACTTC
d_gene: .; j_gene: TRBJ2-7; abundance: .; v_gene: TRBV30; CDR3aa: CAWSAPKVSGLGGEQYF; CDR3nt: TGTGCCTGGAGTGCCCCAAAAGTGAGCGGACTCGGGGGCGAGCAGTACTTC
d_gene: .; j_gene: TRBJ2-7; abundance: .; v_gene: TRBV5-1; CDR3aa: CASSLRGLDSTSYEQYF; CDR3nt: TGCGCCAGCAGCTTGCGGGGCTTGGACAGTACCTCCTACGAGCAGTACTTC
d_gene: TRBD1; j_gene: TRBJ2-2; abundance: .; v_gene: TRBV24-1; CDR3aa: CATSEGDRGGTGELFF; CDR3nt: TGTGCCACCAGTGAGGGGGACAGGGGAGGGACCGGGGAGCTGTTTTTT
d_gene: TRBD1; j_gene: TRBJ2-2; abundance: .; v_gene: TRBV3-1/TRBV3-2; CDR3aa: CASSRDRAHTGELFF; CDR3nt: TGTGCCAGCAGCAGGGACAGGGCGCACACCGGGGAGCTGTTTTTT
d_gene: TRBD2; j_gene: TRBJ2-3; abundance: .; v_gene: TRBV29-1; CDR3aa: CSAGTSGGGPDTQYF; CDR3nt: TGCAGCGCTGGGACTAGCGGGGGTGGGCCAGATACGCAGTATTTT
d_gene: TRBD2; j_gene: TRBJ2-3; abundance: .; v_gene: TRBV15; CDR3aa: CATSRDGLAGGPDTQYF; CDR3nt: TGTGCCACCAGCAGAGATGGTTTAGCGGGGGGGCCAGATACGCAGTATTTT
d_gene: TRBD1; j_gene: TRBJ1-1; abundance: .; v_gene: TRBV6-5; CDR3aa: CASSTRQGAGEAFF; CDR3nt: TGTGCCAGCAGTACCCGACAGGGGGCGGGTGAAGCTTTCTTT
d_gene: .; j_gene: TRBJ2-7; abundance: .; v_gene: TRBV3-1/TRBV3-2; CDR3aa: CASSQVIKGRNRDYEQYF; CDR3nt: TGTGCCAGCAGCCAAGTGATTAAGGGTCGGAACAGGGACTACGAGCAGTACTTC
d_gene: TRBD1; j_gene: TRBJ2-7; abundance: .; v_gene: TRBV19; CDR3aa: CASSFRGQGDEQYF; CDR3nt: TGTGCCAGTAGTTTCCGAGGACAGGGCGACGAGCAGTACTTC
d_gene: .; j_gene: TRBJ1-2; abundance: once; v_gene: TRBV19; CDR3aa: CASSTNNYGYTF; CDR3nt: TGTGCCAGTAGTACAAATAACTATGGCTACACCTTC
d_gene: TRBD2; j_gene: TRBJ2-1; abundance: once; v_gene: TRBV2; CDR3aa: CASTLAGGYEQFF; CDR3nt: TGTGCCAGCACCCTAGCGGGAGGGTATGAGCAGTTCTTC
d_gene: .; j_gene: TRBJ1-4; abundance: few; v_gene: TRBV2; CDR3aa: CASHRSTNEKLFF; CDR3nt: TGTGCCAGTCACAGATCAACTAATGAAAAACTGTTTTTT
d_gene: TRBD2; j_gene: TRBJ2-2; abundance: few; v_gene: TRBV5-4; CDR3aa: CASSLPDRGRPPRAGELFF; CDR3nt: TGTGCCAGCAGCCTTCCGGATCGCGGGAGGCCGCCGAGAGCCGGGGAGCTGTTTTTT
d_gene: TRBD2; j_gene: TRBJ2-3; abundance: .; v_gene: TRBV30; CDR3aa: CAWTPGGTSGTDTQYF; CDR3nt: TGTGCCTGGACCCCCGGAGGGACTAGCGGCACAGATACGCAGTATTTT
d_gene: TRBD1; j_gene: TRBJ2-1; abundance: .; v_gene: TRBV19; CDR3aa: CASSIFFGRTGGESSYNEQFF; CDR3nt: TGTGCCAGTAGTATCTTTTTTGGGCGGACAGGGGGCGAGAGCTCCTACAATGAGCAGTTCTTC
d_gene: TRBD2; j_gene: TRBJ2-1; abundance: .; v_gene: TRBV5-4; CDR3aa: CASSPPGLAGNEQFF; CDR3nt: TGTGCCAGCAGCCCACCGGGACTAGCGGGGAATGAGCAGTTCTTC
d_gene: TRBD1; j_gene: TRBJ1-1; abundance: .; v_gene: TRBV7-2; CDR3aa: CASRPTGGRDTEAFF; CDR3nt: TGTGCCAGCAGACCAACAGGGGGCCGGGACACTGAAGCTTTCTTT
d_gene: .; j_gene: TRBJ1-2; abundance: once; v_gene: TRBV4-2; CDR3aa: CASSLERGGLGYGYTF; CDR3nt: TGTGCCAGCAGCCTTGAGAGGGGGGGCTTGGGCTATGGCTACACCTTC
d_gene: TRBD1; j_gene: TRBJ2-2; abundance: .; v_gene: TRBV3-1/TRBV3-2; CDR3aa: CASSQNSTTGEDTGELFF; CDR3nt: TGTGCCAGCAGCCAAAACTCAACGACAGGGGAGGACACCGGGGAGCTGTTTTTT
d_gene: .; j_gene: TRBJ1-3; abundance: .; v_gene: TRBV6-6; CDR3aa: CASSFTGYSGNTIYF; CDR3nt: TGTGCCAGCAGTTTTACAGGGTACTCTGGAAACACCATATATTTT
d_gene: .; j_gene: TRBJ1-5; abundance: .; v_gene: TRBV12-5; CDR3aa: CASGLGLGQPQHF; CDR3nt: TGTGCTAGTGGTCTAGGTTTAGGTCAGCCCCAGCATTTT
d_gene: .; j_gene: TRBJ2-5; abundance: .; v_gene: TRBV4-2; CDR3aa: CASSQDRESRETQYF; CDR3nt: TGTGCCAGCAGCCAAGATAGGGAGAGCAGGGAGACCCAGTACTTC
d_gene: TRBD1; j_gene: TRBJ2-1; abundance: few; v_gene: TRBV11-1; CDR3aa: CASSRRTGGVGNEQFF; CDR3nt: TGTGCCAGCAGCAGACGGACAGGGGGCGTAGGAAATGAGCAGTTCTTC
d_gene: TRBD1; j_gene: TRBJ1-4; abundance: .; v_gene: TRBV2; CDR3aa: CASSGQGRTNEKLFF; CDR3nt: TGTGCCAGCAGTGGACAGGGGAGAACTAATGAAAAACTGTTTTTT
d_gene: TRBD1; j_gene: TRBJ2-5; abundance: few; v_gene: TRBV18; CDR3aa: CASSPGTEETQYF; CDR3nt: TGTGCCAGCTCACCGGGGACAGAAGAGACCCAGTACTTC
d_gene: .; j_gene: TRBJ1-2; abundance: .; v_gene: TRBV10-2; CDR3aa: CASSEAGGVTYGYTF; CDR3nt: TGCGCCAGCAGTGAGGCTGGAGGGGTCACCTATGGCTACACCTTC
d_gene: .; j_gene: TRBJ1-2; abundance: once; v_gene: TRBV19; CDR3aa: CASRPPGTTYYGYTF; CDR3nt: TGTGCCAGTAGGCCCCCCGGGACAACCTACTATGGCTACACCTTC
d_gene: TRBD2; j_gene: TRBJ2-3; abundance: .; v_gene: TRBV13; CDR3aa: CASSQEASGGRGDTQYF; CDR3nt: TGTGCCAGCAGCCAAGAGGCTAGCGGGGGGCGGGGAGATACGCAGTATTTT
d_gene: .; j_gene: TRBJ1-3; abundance: .; v_gene: TRBV5-6; CDR3aa: CASRDLQGNGNTIYF; CDR3nt: TGTGCCAGCAGGGACCTGCAGGGTAACGGAAACACCATATATTTT
d_gene: .; j_gene: TRBJ2-7; abundance: .; v_gene: TRBV18; CDR3aa: CASSPSRQPSYEQYF; CDR3nt: TGTGCCAGCTCACCAAGTAGACAGCCTTCCTACGAGCAGTACTTC
d_gene: .; j_gene: TRBJ1-2; abundance: .; v_gene: TRBV19; CDR3aa: CASSYPKGGDYGYTF; CDR3nt: TGTGCCAGTAGTTACCCCAAGGGAGGGGACTATGGCTACACCTTC
d_gene: .; j_gene: TRBJ2-7; abundance: few; v_gene: TRBV3-1/TRBV3-2; CDR3aa: CASSQGIGTTIEQYF; CDR3nt: TGTGCCAGCAGCCAAGGGATCGGGACAACTATTGAGCAGTACTTC
d_gene: TRBD1; j_gene: TRBJ1-5; abundance: once; v_gene: TRBV5-6; CDR3aa: CASSVQGAWGQPQHF; CDR3nt: TGTGCCAGCAGCGTCCAGGGGGCTTGGGGACAGCCCCAGCATTTT
d_gene: .; j_gene: TRBJ1-4; abundance: .; v_gene: TRBV14; CDR3aa: CASSQDGGVNEKLFF; CDR3nt: TGTGCCAGCAGCCAAGATGGAGGGGTTAATGAAAAACTGTTTTTT
d_gene: TRBD2; j_gene: TRBJ2-3; abundance: .; v_gene: TRBV6-2/TRBV6-3; CDR3aa: CASSKLAGGLGSDTQYF; CDR3nt: TGTGCCAGCAGTAAACTAGCGGGGGGCCTAGGGTCAGATACGCAGTATTTT
d_gene: TRBD1; j_gene: TRBJ1-1; abundance: .; v_gene: TRBV5-1; CDR3aa: CASSTLTGGNTEAFF; CDR3nt: TGCGCCAGCAGCACACTGACAGGGGGCAACACTGAAGCTTTCTTT
d_gene: TRBD2; j_gene: TRBJ2-5; abundance: .; v_gene: TRBV20-1; CDR3aa: CSANSGSQYF; CDR3nt: TGCAGTGCAAATAGCGGGAGCCAGTACTTC
d_gene: .; j_gene: TRBJ1-1; abundance: .; v_gene: TRBV19; CDR3aa: CASSIEGQGTTEAFF; CDR3nt: TGTGCCAGTAGTATCGAGGGGCAGGGGACAACTGAAGCTTTCTTT
d_gene: .; j_gene: TRBJ2-6; abundance: .; v_gene: TRBV19; CDR3aa: CASSIDGRSSSGANVLTF; CDR3nt: TGTGCCAGTAGTATAGACGGCAGGTCCAGCTCTGGGGCCAACGTCCTGACTTTC
d_gene: TRBD1; j_gene: TRBJ1-4; abundance: .; v_gene: TRBV15; CDR3aa: CATSKGQGREKLFF; CDR3nt: TGTGCCACCAGCAAAGGACAGGGCCGTGAAAAACTGTTTTTT
d_gene: TRBD2; j_gene: TRBJ2-1; abundance: .; v_gene: TRBV5-1; CDR3aa: CASSLGLAGGSEQFF; CDR3nt: TGCGCCAGCAGCTTGGGACTAGCGGGAGGGAGTGAGCAGTTCTTC
d_gene: TRBD1; j_gene: TRBJ1-4; abundance: once; v_gene: TRBV5-1; CDR3aa: CASSRGQGIEKLFF; CDR3nt: TGCGCCAGCAGCCGCGGACAGGGAATCGAAAAACTGTTTTTT
d_gene: .; j_gene: TRBJ2-3; abundance: .; v_gene: TRBV5-1; CDR3aa: CASSLQATDTQYF; CDR3nt: TGCGCCAGCAGCTTGCAAGCAACAGATACGCAGTATTTT
d_gene: TRBD2; j_gene: TRBJ2-2; abundance: .; v_gene: TRBV24-1; CDR3aa: CATSDLSGGGLFF; CDR3nt: TGTGCCACCAGTGATTTGTCGGGAGGAGGGCTGTTTTTT
d_gene: .; j_gene: TRBJ1-5; abundance: .; v_gene: TRBV6-5; CDR3aa: CATRSQGYQPQHF; CDR3nt: TGTGCCACCCGCTCGCAGGGGTATCAGCCCCAGCATTTT
d_gene: TRBD2; j_gene: TRBJ2-5; abundance: .; v_gene: TRBV7-2; CDR3aa: CASSSYPLAGVQETQYF; CDR3nt: TGTGCCAGCAGCTCCTACCCACTAGCGGGGGTACAAGAGACCCAGTACTTC
d_gene: .; j_gene: TRBJ2-2; abundance: .; v_gene: TRBV7-2; CDR3aa: CASSLRRGANTGELFF; CDR3nt: TGTGCCAGCAGCTTAAGGCGGGGTGCGAACACCGGGGAGCTGTTTTTT
d_gene: .; j_gene: TRBJ2-1; abundance: .; v_gene: TRBV9; CDR3aa: CASSPRRGVYNEQFF; CDR3nt: TGTGCCAGCAGCCCCCGCAGGGGTGTCTACAATGAGCAGTTCTTC
d_gene: TRBD1; j_gene: TRBJ2-5; abundance: .; v_gene: TRBV15; CDR3aa: CATSRAGTGEETQYF; CDR3nt: TGTGCCACCAGCAGGGCCGGGACAGGGGAAGAGACCCAGTACTTC
d_gene: TRBD2; j_gene: TRBJ2-1; abundance: once; v_gene: TRBV5-1; CDR3aa: CASSLGTSVNEQFF; CDR3nt: TGCGCCAGCAGCTTGGGGACTAGCGTTAATGAGCAGTTCTTC
d_gene: .; j_gene: TRBJ2-5; abundance: .; v_gene: TRBV9; CDR3aa: CASSVGGVYQETQYF; CDR3nt: TGTGCCAGCAGCGTAGGCGGGGTTTACCAAGAGACCCAGTACTTC